This record looks at one TCR beta chain sequence and its context. This CDR3 is 14 amino acids long. The junction had 0 bases not matched to a gene; V was cut back by 3 bases and J by 4 bases. Looked up from germline, CDR1 is LNHDA and CDR2 is SQIVND (reference sequence). Some clones are missing from TCRdb's copy, which holds only in-frame ones; the method was immunoSEQ multiplex PCR. In the table there are around 97,000 clones, over 75% of which are singletons. This record belongs to a study of blood T cell repertoires in COVID-19. The rearrangement links TRBV19 to TRBJ1-5; 10 bases fit TRBD1. The receptor's source is a human donor in a cohort sampled during active or convalescent COVID-19. The sequenced sample was peripheral blood. CDR3 loop: CASSMGQGNQPQHF. CDR3 coding DNA: TGTGCCAGTAGTATGGGACAGGGGAATCAGCCCCAGCATTTT.